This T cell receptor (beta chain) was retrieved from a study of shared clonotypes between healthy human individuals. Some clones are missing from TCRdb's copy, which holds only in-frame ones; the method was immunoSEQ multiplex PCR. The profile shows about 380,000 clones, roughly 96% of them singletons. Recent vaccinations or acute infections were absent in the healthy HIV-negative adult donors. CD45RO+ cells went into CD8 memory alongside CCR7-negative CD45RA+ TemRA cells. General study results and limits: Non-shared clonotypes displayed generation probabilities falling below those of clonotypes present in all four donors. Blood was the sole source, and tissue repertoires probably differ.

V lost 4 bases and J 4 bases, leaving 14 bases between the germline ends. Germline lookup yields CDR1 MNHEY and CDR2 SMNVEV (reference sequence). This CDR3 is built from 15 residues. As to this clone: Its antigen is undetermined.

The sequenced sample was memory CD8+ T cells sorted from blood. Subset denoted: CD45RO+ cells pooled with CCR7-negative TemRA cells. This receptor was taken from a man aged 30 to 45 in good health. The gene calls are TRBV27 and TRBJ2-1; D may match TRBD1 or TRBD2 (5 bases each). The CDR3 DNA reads TGTGCCAGCAGTTCCTTTCCGGGGCCTTACAATGAGCAGTTCTTC. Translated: CASSSFPGPYNEQFF.